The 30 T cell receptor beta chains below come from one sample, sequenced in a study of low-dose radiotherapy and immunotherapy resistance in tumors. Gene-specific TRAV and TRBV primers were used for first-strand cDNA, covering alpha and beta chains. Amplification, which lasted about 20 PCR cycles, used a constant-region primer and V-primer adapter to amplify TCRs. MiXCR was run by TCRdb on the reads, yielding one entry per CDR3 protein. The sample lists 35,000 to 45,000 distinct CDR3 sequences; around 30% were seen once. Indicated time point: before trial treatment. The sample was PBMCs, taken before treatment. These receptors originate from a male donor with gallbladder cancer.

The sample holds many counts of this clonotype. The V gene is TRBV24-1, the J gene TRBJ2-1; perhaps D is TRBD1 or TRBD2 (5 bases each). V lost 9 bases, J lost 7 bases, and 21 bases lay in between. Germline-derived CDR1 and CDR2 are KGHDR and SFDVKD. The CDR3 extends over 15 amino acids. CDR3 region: CATAGGLPGVNEQFF. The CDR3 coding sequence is TGTGCCACCGCTGGGGGTCTACCCGGCGTGAATGAGCAGTTCTTC.

CDR3 in DNA: TGCGCCAGCAGCCCGCTCGGGGGCCACATGGGAGAGCAGTTCTTC. Translating it yields CASSPLGGHMGEQFF. The rearrangement links TRBV5-1 to TRBJ2-1; D assignment may be TRBD1 or TRBD2 (6 bases each). Germline CDR1 and CDR2: SGHRS and YFSETQ. The CDR3 has 15 amino acids. Trimming removed 4 bases at V and 10 bases at J, with 21 bases between.

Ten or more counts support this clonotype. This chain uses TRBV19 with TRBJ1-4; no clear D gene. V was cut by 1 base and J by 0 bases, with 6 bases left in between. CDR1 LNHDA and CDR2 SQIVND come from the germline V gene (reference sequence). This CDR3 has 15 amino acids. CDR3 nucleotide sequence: TGTGCCAGTAGTATAGTTGGGGCAACTAATGAAAAACTGTTTTTT. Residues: CASSIVGATNEKLFF.

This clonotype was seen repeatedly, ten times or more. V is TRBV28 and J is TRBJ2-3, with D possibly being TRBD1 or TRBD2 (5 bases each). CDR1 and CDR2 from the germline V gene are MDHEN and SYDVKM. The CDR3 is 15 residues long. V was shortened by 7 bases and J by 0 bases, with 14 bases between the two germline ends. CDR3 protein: CASTSGTTSTDTQYF. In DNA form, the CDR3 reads TGTGCCAGCACCTCCGGGACCACTAGCACAGATACGCAGTATTTT.

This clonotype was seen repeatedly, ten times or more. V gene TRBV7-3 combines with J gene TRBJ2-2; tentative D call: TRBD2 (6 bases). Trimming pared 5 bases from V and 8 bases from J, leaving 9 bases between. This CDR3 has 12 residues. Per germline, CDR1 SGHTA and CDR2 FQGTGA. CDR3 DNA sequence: TGTGCCAGCAGCAAGACTAGTGGGGAGCTGTTTTTT. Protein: CASSKTSGELFF.

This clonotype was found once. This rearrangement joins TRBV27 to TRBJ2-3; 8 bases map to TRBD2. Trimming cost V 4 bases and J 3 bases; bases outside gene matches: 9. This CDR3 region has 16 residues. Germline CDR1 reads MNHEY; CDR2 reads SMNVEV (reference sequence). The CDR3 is CASSSLSGRTTDTQYF. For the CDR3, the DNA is TGTGCCAGCAGTTCGTTAAGCGGGAGAACGACAGATACGCAGTATTTT.

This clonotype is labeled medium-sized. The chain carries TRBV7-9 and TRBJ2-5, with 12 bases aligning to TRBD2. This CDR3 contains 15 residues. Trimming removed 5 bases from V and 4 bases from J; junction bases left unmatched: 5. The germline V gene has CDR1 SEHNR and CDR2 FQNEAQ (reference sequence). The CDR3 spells CASSGPSGRGETQYF. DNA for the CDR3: TGTGCCAGCAGCGGCCCTAGCGGGAGGGGAGAGACCCAGTACTTC.

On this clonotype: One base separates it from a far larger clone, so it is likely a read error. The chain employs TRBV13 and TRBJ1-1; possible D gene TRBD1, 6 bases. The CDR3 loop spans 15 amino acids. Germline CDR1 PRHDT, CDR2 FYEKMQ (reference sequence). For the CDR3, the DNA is TGTGCCTGCAGCTTCCCAGCAGGGGCGAGTACTGAAGCTTTCTTT. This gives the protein CACSFPAGASTEAFF.

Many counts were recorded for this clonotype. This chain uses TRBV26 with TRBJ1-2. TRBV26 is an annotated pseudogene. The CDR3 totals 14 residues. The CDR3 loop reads CASSLGLLNYGYTF. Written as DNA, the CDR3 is TGTGCCAGCAGTTTGGGACTTTTGAACTATGGCTACACCTTC.

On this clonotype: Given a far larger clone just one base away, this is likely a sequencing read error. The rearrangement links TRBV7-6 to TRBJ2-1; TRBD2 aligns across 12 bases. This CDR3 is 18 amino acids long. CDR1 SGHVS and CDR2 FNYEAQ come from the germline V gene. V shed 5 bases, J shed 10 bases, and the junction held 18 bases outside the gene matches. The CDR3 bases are TGTGCCAGCAGCCGACCCGCGACTAGCGGGAGTATCGGGTACGAGCAGTTCTTC. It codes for CASSRPATSGSIGYEQFF.

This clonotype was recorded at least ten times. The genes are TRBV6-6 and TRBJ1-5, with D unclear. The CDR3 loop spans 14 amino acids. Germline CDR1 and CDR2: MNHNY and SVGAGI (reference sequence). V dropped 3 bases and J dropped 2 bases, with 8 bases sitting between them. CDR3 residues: CASSYGLGNQPQHF. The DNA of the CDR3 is TGTGCCAGCAGTTATGGGCTTGGCAATCAGCCCCAGCATTTT.

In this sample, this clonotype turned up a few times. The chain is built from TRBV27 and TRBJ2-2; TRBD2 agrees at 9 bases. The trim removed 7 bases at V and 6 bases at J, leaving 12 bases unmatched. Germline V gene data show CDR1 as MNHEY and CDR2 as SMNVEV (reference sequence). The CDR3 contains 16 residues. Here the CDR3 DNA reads TGTGCCAGCACCCCCTACGCGGGAGGGGGTGCCGGGGAGCTGTTTTTT. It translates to CASTPYAGGGAGELFF.

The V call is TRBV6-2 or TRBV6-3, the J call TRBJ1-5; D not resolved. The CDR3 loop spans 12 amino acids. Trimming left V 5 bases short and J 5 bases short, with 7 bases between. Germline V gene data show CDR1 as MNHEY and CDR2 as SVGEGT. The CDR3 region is CASSTTDQPQHF. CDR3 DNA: TGTGCCAGCAGTACCACGGATCAGCCCCAGCATTTT.

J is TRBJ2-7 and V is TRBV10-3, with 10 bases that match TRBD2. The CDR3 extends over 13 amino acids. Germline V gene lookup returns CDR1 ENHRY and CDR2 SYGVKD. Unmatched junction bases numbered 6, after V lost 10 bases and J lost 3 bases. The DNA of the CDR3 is TGTGCCACCGCCGGGACTAGCGTCTACGAGCAGTACTTC. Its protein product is CATAGTSVYEQYF.

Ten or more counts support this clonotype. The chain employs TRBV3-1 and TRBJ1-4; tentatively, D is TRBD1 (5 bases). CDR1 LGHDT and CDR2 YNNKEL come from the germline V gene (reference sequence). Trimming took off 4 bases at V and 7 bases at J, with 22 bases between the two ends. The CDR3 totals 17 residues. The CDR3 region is CASSPTTGPIGAEKLFF. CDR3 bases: TGTGCCAGCAGCCCAACTACGGGACCGATTGGTGCTGAAAAACTGTTTTTT.

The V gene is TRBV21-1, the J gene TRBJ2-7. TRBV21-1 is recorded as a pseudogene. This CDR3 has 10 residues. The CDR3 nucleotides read TGTACCAGCAAAAGGAGTGAGCAGTACTTC. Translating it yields CTSKRSEQYF.

The CDR3 DNA is TGTGCCAGCAGTTACCCCAACCCCCGGACAGCCAATCAGCCCCAGCATTTT. It codes for CASSYPNPRTANQPQHF. The chain joins TRBV6-1 to TRBJ1-5, with a tentative D call TRBD1 (6 bases). Trimming stripped 5 bases from V and 3 bases from J, with 20 bases between. The CDR3 has 17 residues. Germline V gives CDR1 MNHNS, CDR2 SASEGT.

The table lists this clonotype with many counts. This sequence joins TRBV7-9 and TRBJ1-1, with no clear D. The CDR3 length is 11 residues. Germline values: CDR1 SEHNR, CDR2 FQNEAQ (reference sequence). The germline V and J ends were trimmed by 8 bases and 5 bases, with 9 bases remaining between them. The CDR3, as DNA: TGTGCCAGCGAGATCGGGACTGAAGCTTTCTTT. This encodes CASEIGTEAFF.

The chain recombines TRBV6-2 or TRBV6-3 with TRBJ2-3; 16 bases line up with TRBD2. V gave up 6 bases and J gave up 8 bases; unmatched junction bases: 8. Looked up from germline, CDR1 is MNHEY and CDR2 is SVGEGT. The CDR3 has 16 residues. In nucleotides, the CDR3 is TGTGCCAGCAGATACGGGACTAGCGGGAGGGCCGCTACGCAGTATTTT. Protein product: CASRYGTSGRAATQYF.

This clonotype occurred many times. The CDR3 reads CSARDQGPGRNEQFF. The CDR3 DNA sequence: TGCAGTGCTAGAGATCAGGGGCCAGGGCGGAATGAGCAGTTCTTC. This rearrangement joins TRBV20-1 to TRBJ2-1; a possible D gene is TRBD1 (6 bases). Germline V gene data show CDR1 as DFQATT and CDR2 as SNEGSKA (reference sequence). V dropped 0 bases and J dropped 7 bases, with 16 bases sitting between them. The CDR3 has 15 amino acids.

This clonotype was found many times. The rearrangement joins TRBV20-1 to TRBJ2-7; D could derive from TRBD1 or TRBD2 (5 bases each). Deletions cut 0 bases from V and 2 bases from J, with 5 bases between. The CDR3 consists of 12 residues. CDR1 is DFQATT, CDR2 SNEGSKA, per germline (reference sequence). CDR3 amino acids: CSAREGAYEQYF. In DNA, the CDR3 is TGCAGTGCTAGAGAGGGGGCCTACGAGCAGTACTTC.

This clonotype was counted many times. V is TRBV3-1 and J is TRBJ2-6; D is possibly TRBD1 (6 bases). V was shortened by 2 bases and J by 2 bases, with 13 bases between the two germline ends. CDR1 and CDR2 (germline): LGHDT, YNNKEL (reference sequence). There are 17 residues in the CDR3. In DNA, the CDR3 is TGTGCCAGCAGCCAACGGCGTTGGGGGCCTGGGGCCAACGTCCTGACTTTC. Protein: CASSQRRWGPGANVLTF.

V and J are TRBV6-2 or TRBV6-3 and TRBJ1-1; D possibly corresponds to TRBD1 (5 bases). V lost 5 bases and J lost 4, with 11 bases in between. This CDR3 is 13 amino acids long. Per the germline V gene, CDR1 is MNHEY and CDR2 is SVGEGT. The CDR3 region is CASSRGGVTEAFF. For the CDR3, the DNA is TGTGCCAGCAGTCGGGGAGGGGTCACTGAAGCTTTCTTT.

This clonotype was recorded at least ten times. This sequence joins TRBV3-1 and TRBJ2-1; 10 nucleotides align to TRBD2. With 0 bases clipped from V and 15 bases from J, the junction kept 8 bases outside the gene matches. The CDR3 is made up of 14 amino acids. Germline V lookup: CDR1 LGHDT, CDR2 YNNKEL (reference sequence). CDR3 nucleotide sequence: TGTGCCAGCAGCCAAGATCAGACAGCGGGGGGGTCGTTCTTC. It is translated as CASSQDQTAGGSFF.

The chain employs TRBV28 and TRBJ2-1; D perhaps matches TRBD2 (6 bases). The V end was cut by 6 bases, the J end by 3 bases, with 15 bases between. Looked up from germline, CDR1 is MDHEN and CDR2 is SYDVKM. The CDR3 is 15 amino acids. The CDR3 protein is CASSVAGTVYNEQFF. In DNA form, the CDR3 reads TGTGCCAGCAGCGTCGCCGGGACTGTCTACAATGAGCAGTTCTTC.

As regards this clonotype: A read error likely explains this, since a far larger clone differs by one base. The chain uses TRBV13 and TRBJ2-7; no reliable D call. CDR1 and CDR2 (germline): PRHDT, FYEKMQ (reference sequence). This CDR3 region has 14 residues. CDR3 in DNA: TGTGTCACCAGCAGAGATCCGGGTTCCTACGAGCAGTACTTC. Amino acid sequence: CVTSRDPGSYEQYF.

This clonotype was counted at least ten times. For the CDR3, the DNA is TGCGCCAGCAGCGCTGGGCAGTCAAGCAATCAGCCCCAGCATTTT. Protein: CASSAGQSSNQPQHF. V gene TRBV5-1 combines with J gene TRBJ1-5; D remains unclear. V lost 4 bases to trimming and J lost 1 base, with 12 bases between them. From germline, CDR1 is SGHRS and CDR2 YFSETQ. There are 15 residues in the CDR3.

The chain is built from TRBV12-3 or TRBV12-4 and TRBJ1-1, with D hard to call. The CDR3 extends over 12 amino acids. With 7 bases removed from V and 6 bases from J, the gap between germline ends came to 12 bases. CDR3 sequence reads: CASTRAGSEAFF. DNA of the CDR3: TGTGCCAGCACCCGTGCGGGCTCTGAAGCTTTCTTT.

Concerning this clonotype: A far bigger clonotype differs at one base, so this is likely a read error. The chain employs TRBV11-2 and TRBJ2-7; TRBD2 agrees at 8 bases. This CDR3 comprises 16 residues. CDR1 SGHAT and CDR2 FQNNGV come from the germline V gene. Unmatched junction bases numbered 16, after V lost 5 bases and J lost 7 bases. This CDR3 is CASSQGGTGGHSEQYF. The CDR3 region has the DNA TGTGCCAGCAGCCAAGGCGGGACGGGAGGGCACAGTGAGCAGTACTTC. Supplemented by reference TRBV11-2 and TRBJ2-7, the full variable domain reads EAGVAQSPRYKIIEKRQSVAFWCNPISGHATLYWYQQILGQGPKLLIQFQNNGVVDDSQLPKDRFSAERLKGVDSTLKIQPAKLEDSAVYLCASSQGGTGGHSEQYFGPGTRLTVT.

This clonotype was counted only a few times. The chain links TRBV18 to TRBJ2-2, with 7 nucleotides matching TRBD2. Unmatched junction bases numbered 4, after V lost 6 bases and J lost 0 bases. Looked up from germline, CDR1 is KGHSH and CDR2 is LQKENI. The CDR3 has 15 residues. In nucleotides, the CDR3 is TGTGCCAGCTCGCCGGGACTATCGAACACCGGGGAGCTGTTTTTT. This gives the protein CASSPGLSNTGELFF.